The 17 T cell receptor beta chains listed next were all sequenced from one sample in a study of response to subunit inactivated influenza vaccine. A single record per CDR3 protein comes from TCRdb applying MiXCR to the RT-PCR reads. In the table there are hundreds of thousands of distinct CDR3 sequences, approximately 15% of which are singletons. The starting material was PBMCs from blood, obtained around 14 days before vaccination. Every receptor here comes from a man over 45 who received an inactivated influenza vaccine.

In this sample, this clonotype turned up many times. The chain links TRBV6-1 to TRBJ1-1; TRBD1 might be the D (5 bases). The CDR3 is made up of 15 amino acids. From germline, CDR1 is MNHNS and CDR2 SASEGT. The V end was cut by 6 bases, the J end by 2 bases, with 16 bases between. The CDR3 is CASRPGRRRNTEAFF. DNA for the CDR3: TGTGCCAGCAGACCAGGGAGGAGGAGAAACACTGAAGCTTTCTTT.

A note on this clonotype: A read error may produce the germline difference seen at one junction end. V gene TRBV18 combines with J gene TRBJ2-5; 12 nucleotides agree with TRBD2. Germline V CDR1 and CDR2: KGHSH, LQKENI. This CDR3 spans 16 amino acids. Here the CDR3 reads CSSSPTLLAGGETQYF. CDR3 DNA sequence: TGTTCCAGCTCACCCACGTTACTAGCGGGAGGAGAGACCCAGTACTTC.

This clonotype was counted a few times. The chain links TRBV15 to TRBJ2-1; perhaps TRBD2 as D (5 bases). Germline lookup yields CDR1 LNHNV and CDR2 YYDKDF (reference sequence). The ends were cut back, 4 bases at V and 8 bases at J, with 18 bases in the middle. The CDR3 has 15 amino acids. CDR3 in DNA: TGTGCCACCAGCATCAACGGGGTGGGTGGCGATGAGCAGTTCTTC. Translated, it gives CATSINGVGGDEQFF. The full variable domain, completed using reference TRBV15 and TRBJ2-1, is DAMVIQNPRYQVTQFGKPVTLSCSQTLNHNVMYWYQQKSSQAPKLLFHYYDKDFNNEADTPDNFQSRRPNTSFCFLDIRSPGLGDTAMYLCATSINGVGGDEQFFGPGTRLTVL.

This clonotype was observed a few times. V is TRBV4-1 and J is TRBJ1-2, with TRBD1 identical over 7 bases. This CDR3 has 15 amino acids. The germline CDR1 and CDR2 sequences are MGHRA and YSYEKL. V was pared by 4 bases and J by 9 bases, with 14 bases of the junction left unmatched. DNA of the CDR3: TGCGCCAGCAGCCGAGAGGGGGAGGGGGCGACGAGCTACACCTTC. Protein sequence: CASSREGEGATSYTF.

The chain recombines TRBV12-3 or TRBV12-4 with TRBJ2-5; D gene unclear. CDR3 length equals 16 residues. The V gene lost 2 bases and the J gene lost 3 bases, with 16 bases spanning the gap. CDR3 amino acids: CASSLLGQGREETQYF. Written as DNA, the CDR3 is TGTGCCAGCAGTTTATTGGGCCAAGGCCGAGAAGAGACCCAGTACTTC.

The chain couples TRBV30 to TRBJ1-4, with 9 positions matching TRBD1. This CDR3 comprises 13 residues. CDR1 GTSNPN and CDR2 SVGIG come from the germline V gene (reference sequence). Trimming at V came to 5 bases and at J to 7 bases, leaving 5 bases not matched to a gene. The CDR3 sequence is CAWGTGSFEKLFF. In DNA form, the CDR3 reads TGTGCCTGGGGGACAGGGAGCTTTGAAAAACTGTTTTTT.

V is TRBV2 and J is TRBJ2-3, with D unclear. With 6 bases removed from V and 8 bases from J, the gap between germline ends came to 9 bases. Germline-derived CDR1 and CDR2 are SNHLY and FYNNEI. This CDR3 comprises 11 residues. As DNA, the CDR3 is TGTGCCAGCAGGCTAGAACGTACGCAGTATTTT. Translated: CASRLERTQYF.

There are a few counts of this clonotype. The chain employs TRBV7-2 and TRBJ1-1, with D unresolved. The CDR3 consists of 14 residues. V lost 3 bases and J 4 bases, leaving 12 bases between the germline ends. CDR1 and CDR2 (germline): SGHTA, FQGNSA. The CDR3 DNA reads as TGTGCCAGCAGCTTGACACCACTGCGCACTGAAGCTTTCTTT. It translates to CASSLTPLRTEAFF.

This clonotype was seen a few times. The CDR3 region has the DNA TGCGCCAGCAGCCAAGATTTGGCGGGGAGCTATGGCTACACCTTC. Amino acids: CASSQDLAGSYGYTF. The chain couples TRBV4-3 to TRBJ1-2; D is unresolved. The CDR3 loop spans 15 amino acids. Between the trimmed V and J ends, which lost 0 bases and 4 bases, there was a span of 12 bases. Per germline, CDR1 LGHNA and CDR2 YSLEER.

This clonotype was seen more than once but under ten times. Germline is not matched at one junction end, which may reflect a read error. The chain couples TRBV27 to TRBJ2-5; a possible D gene is TRBD2 (6 bases). Germline assignment: CDR1 MNHEY and CDR2 SMNVEV (reference sequence). The CDR3 covers 17 residues. The CDR3 region is CATSLRLGGALRETQYF. CDR3 sequence (DNA): TGTGCCACCAGTTTGCGCCTAGGCGGGGCGCTTCGGGAGACCCAGTACTTC.

This clonotype has just a few counts. V is TRBV27 and J is TRBJ2-2; TRBD1 or TRBD2 may be the D gene (5 bases each). Per the germline V gene, CDR1 is MNHEY and CDR2 is SMNVEV (reference sequence). This CDR3 has 15 residues. Trimming stripped 3 bases from V and 1 base from J, with 9 bases between. This CDR3 reads CASSLGRWNTGELFF. For the CDR3, the DNA is TGTGCCAGCAGTTTGGGACGGTGGAACACCGGGGAGCTGTTTTTT.

The chain carries TRBV7-6 and TRBJ2-3; 8 bases are shared with TRBD2. Germline trimming cut 0 bases from V and 8 bases from J; bases unmatched to any gene: 13. CDR1 is SGHVS, CDR2 FNYEAQ, per germline. The CDR3 is 17 residues long. The CDR3 reads CASSLAPGSGGRGTQYF. The CDR3, as DNA: TGTGCCAGCAGCTTAGCCCCTGGGAGCGGGGGAAGGGGTACGCAGTATTTT.

V is TRBV28 and J is TRBJ2-1; 10 positions agree with TRBD2. This CDR3 contains 16 residues. From germline, CDR1 is MDHEN and CDR2 SYDVKM. The junction had 4 bases not matched to a gene; V was cut back by 5 bases and J by 0 bases. In nucleotides, the CDR3 is TGTGCCAGCAGTACTAGCGGGGTGAGCTCCTACAATGAGCAGTTCTTC. Amino acids: CASSTSGVSSYNEQFF.

This clonotype was seen ten or more times. This chain joins TRBV5-1 and TRBJ1-1; 10 bases fit TRBD1. Looked up from germline, CDR1 is SGHRS and CDR2 is YFSETQ. V lost 1 base and J lost 5; bases outside the gene matches: 5. This CDR3 has 15 amino acids. This CDR3 is CASSLTGQGVTEAFF. The CDR3 region has the DNA TGCGCCAGCAGCTTGACCGGACAGGGGGTTACTGAAGCTTTCTTT. The full variable domain, with the rest looked up from reference TRBV5-1 and TRBJ1-1, is KAGVTQTPRYLIKTRGQQVTLSCSPISGHRSVSWYQQTPGQGLQFLFEYFSETQRNKGNFPGRFSGRQFSNSRSEMNVSTLELGDSALYLCASSLTGQGVTEAFFGQGTRLTVV.

This clonotype was seen ten or more times. The V and J genes are TRBV25-1 and TRBJ1-1; perhaps TRBD1 as D (6 bases). The V gene lost 5 bases and the J gene lost 5 bases, with 15 bases spanning the gap. This CDR3 has 14 residues. Germline V gene lookup returns CDR1 MGHDK and CDR2 SYGVNS. The CDR3 is CASSLQGSGTEAFF. CDR3 bases: TGTGCCAGCAGTTTACAGGGTTCGGGGACTGAAGCTTTCTTT.

This clonotype was counted between two and nine times. This rearrangement joins TRBV29-1 to TRBJ2-4; a possible D gene is TRBD2 (5 bases). Looked up from germline, CDR1 is SQVTM and CDR2 is ANQGSEA. With 0 bases removed from V and 2 bases from J, the gap between germline ends came to 5 bases. The CDR3 totals 13 residues. CDR3 in amino acids: CSVEDGTKNIQYF. The CDR3 bases are TGCAGCGTTGAAGACGGGACCAAAAACATTCAGTACTTC. Full variable domain (rest looked up from reference TRBV29-1 and TRBJ2-4): SAVISQKPSRDICQRGTSLTIQCQVDSQVTMMFWYRQQPGQSLTLIATANQGSEATYESGFVIDKFPISRPNLTFSTLTVSNMSPEDSSIYLCSVEDGTKNIQYFGAGTRLSVL.

The chain has TRBV7-9 and TRBJ2-3, with D perhaps TRBD1 (5 bases). Trimming shortened V by 0 bases and J by 4 bases, and 8 bases separated the two germline ends. The germline V gene has CDR1 SEHNR and CDR2 FQNEAQ (reference sequence). The CDR3 is 14 amino acids. This chain's CDR3 is CASSLALGPDTQYF. CDR3 bases: TGTGCCAGCAGCTTAGCTCTGGGGCCAGATACGCAGTATTTT.